In this sample, the clone carrying this TCR beta chain turned up many times. As yet, its antigen is unknown. RNA fractions of 10%, 30% or 50% and about 18,000 to 1,100,000 sorted cells were the source of naive CD8 libraries. In the sort, naive CD8 T cells were defined as CD8+CD4-CCR7+CD45RA+. This record belongs to a study of molecular identifiers for immune sequencing clone quantification. Germline loops: CDR1 SEHNR, CDR2 FQNEAQ (reference sequence). This CDR3 contains 14 residues. V was pared by 3 bases and J by 3 bases, with 9 bases between. MiXCR was run by TCRdb on the PCR reads, yielding one entry per CDR3 protein. This table holds 40,000 or so distinct CDR3 sequences, about a fifth found once. Study-wide points: Clonotypes surpassing 20 RNA copies contained over 98% of effector molecules, versus under 1% in naive cells. Clone sizes that are highly expanded could be underestimated when identical TCR molecules share a barcode.

Material: naive CD8+ T cells from blood, with Jurkat cell RNA spiked in. The subset denotes: FACS-sorted CD8+CD4-CCR7+CD45RA+ naive T cells. The TCR was taken from a human donor in good health. Some libraries in this study had Jurkat cell RNA spiked in. J is TRBJ2-1 and V is TRBV7-9, with D possibly matching TRBD1 (6 bases). The CDR3 loop is CASSFGGHYNEQFF. The DNA of the CDR3 is TGTGCCAGCAGCTTTGGGGGACACTACAATGAGCAGTTCTTC.